This TCR beta chain was found in a study of identical twins. The CDR3 contains 12 residues. Germline V CDR1 and CDR2: DFQATT, SNEGSKA (reference sequence). Between the trimmed V and J ends, which lost 7 bases and 6 bases, there was a span of 15 bases. Each CDR3 protein gets one entry after TCRdb re-called the 5' RACE reads with MiXCR. The data contain 400,000 to 650,000 distinct CDR3 sequences, less than 25% of them seen just once; the ten biggest clones take up roughly 0.91%. This same sample was also part of a study on T cells expressing NK-cell markers.

The sequencing sample was made of CD4+ T cells sorted from blood. The origin of this receptor is a woman under 30 in good health. V is TRBV20-1 and J is TRBJ2-5; maybe TRBD1 (6 bases). The CDR3 region is CSGTLGGQTQYF. CDR3 in DNA: TGCAGTGGTACCCTAGGGGGACAGACCCAGTACTTC.